This T cell receptor beta chain was documented in a study of blood T cell repertoires in COVID-19. Across the whole study: The samples span acute and convalescent COVID-19 from the United States, Italy and Spain.

The count of this clone is one. Methods used by the authors: For nucleated cells, counts were estimated from reference gene primer amplification. The protocol was immunoSEQ multiplex PCR, while the TCRdb copy is restricted to in-frame clones and leaves out a portion. Clonal size and the V and J genes are those of that table, whereas D and trimming came from the DNA. The table lists about 70,000 clones, 70% to 90% of them singletons. The CDR3 covers 16 residues. Between the trimmed V and J ends, which lost 5 bases and 4 bases, there was a span of 20 bases. CDR1 SGHTA and CDR2 FQGTGA come from the germline V gene.

The genes are TRBV7-3 and TRBJ1-2, with a weak D call TRBD1 (5 bases). This clonotype was sampled from a woman aged 60-75 years with acute or convalescent COVID-19. Sequencing input: peripheral blood. The CDR3: CASSPHAGRIGYGYTF. For the CDR3, the DNA is TGTGCCAGCAGCCCCCACGCAGGGAGGATCGGCTATGGCTACACCTTC. Full variable domain (rest looked up from reference TRBV7-3 and TRBJ1-2): GAGVSQTPSNKVTEKGKYVELRCDPISGHTALYWYRQSLGQGPEFLIYFQGTGAADDSGLPNDRFFAVRPEGSVSTLKIQRTERGDSAVYLCASSPHAGRIGYGYTFGSGTRLTVV.